This is a list of T cell receptor beta chains from one sample in a study of PD-L1 blockade in urothelial cancer. The data were produced by immunoSEQ multiplex PCR, yet TCRdb's version contains in-frame clones alone and is incomplete. The sample holds roughly 24,000 clones, roughly 90% seen once. Sequenced here: PBMCs, sampled around atezolizumab (anti-PD-L1) treatment. Receptor source: a man aged 55-75 years with urothelial cancer. The CDR3 runs from the conserved cysteine through the conserved F or W. A D gene is named only where the DNA matches it firmly. Clone size is given for some rows only: seen once, a few or many times, or a class if the clone is expanded.

j_call clone_size d_call cdr3_length v_call cdr3_aa cdr3_nt
TRBJ1-6 . . 13 TRBV5-1 CASSRDMNSPLHF TGCGCCAGCAGCCGTGACATGAATTCACCCCTCCACTTT
TRBJ2-7 . TRBD2 16 TRBV2 CASSGGVAGGSYEQYF TGTGCCAGCAGTGGTGGGGTAGCGGGGGGATCCTACGAGCAGTACTTC
TRBJ2-7 . TRBD1 18 TRBV5-6 CASSSTGGWGRTPTSQYF TGTGCCAGCAGCTCGACAGGGGGCTGGGGTAGAACTCCTACGAGCCAGTACTTC
TRBJ2-7 . TRBD1 19 TRBV7-9 CASSRRDGTGFGRTYEQYF TGTGCCAGCAGCCGCCGAGACGGGACAGGGTTCGGGAGGACCTACGAGCAGTACTTC
TRBJ2-7 . TRBD2 16 TRBV19 CASSKRGGMSSYEQYF TGTGCCAGTAGCAAACGGGGGGGTATGAGCTCCTACGAGCAGTACTTC
TRBJ2-7 . TRBD1 14 TRBV2 CASSSGQGFVEQYF TGTGCCAGCAGTTCGGGACAGGGGTTTGTCGAGCAGTACTTC
TRBJ1-2 . . 12 TRBV4-3 CASSKRNYGYTF TGCGCCAGCAGCAAGAGGAACTATGGCTACACCTTC
TRBJ1-5 . . 14 TRBV2 CASSEAQSNQPQHF TGTGCCAGCAGTGAAGCCCAAAGCAATCAGCCCCAGCATTTT
TRBJ1-1 . . 16 TRBV11-2 CASSSAWGPRNTEAFF TGTGCCAGCAGCTCAGCCTGGGGGCCGAGAAACACTGAAGCTTTCTTT
TRBJ1-6 few . 14 TRBV9 CASSPAGGRSPLHF TGTGCCAGCAGCCCCGCGGGGGGCCGTTCACCCCTCCACTTT
TRBJ1-3 once . 16 TRBV11-2 CASSLTPEGFGNTIYF TGTGCCAGCAGCTTAACCCCAGAGGGTTTTGGAAACACCATATATTTT
TRBJ1-1 . . 11 TRBV29-1 CSVLGGAEAFF TGCAGCGTTTTGGGTGGAGCTGAAGCTTTCTTT
TRBJ1-5 . . 11 TRBV20-1 CSAFDNPTQHF TGCAGTGCTTTTGACAACCCGACCCAGCATTTT
TRBJ2-5 . . 15 TRBV5-6 CASSLFVRDVETQYF TGTGCCAGCAGCTTGTTCGTCAGGGATGTGGAGACCCAGTACTTC
TRBJ2-2 . TRBD2 16 TRBV7-8 CASRRTSGSFVGELFF TGTGCCAGCAGAAGGACTAGCGGGAGCTTTGTCGGGGAGCTGTTTTTT
TRBJ2-5 . . 14 TRBV7-7 CASSPGLGRETQYF TGTGCTAGCAGTCCCGGACTGGGTCGAGAGACCCAGTACTTC
TRBJ2-1 . . 16 TRBV6-6 CASSYSHSRGYNEQFF TGTGCCAGCAGTTACTCGCACTCTAGAGGCTACAATGAGCAGTTCTTC
TRBJ2-7 few TRBD1 14 TRBV5-1 CASSATGTGAEQYF TGCGCCAGCAGCGCTACCGGGACAGGGGCCGAGCAGTACTTC
TRBJ2-3 once TRBD2 16 TRBV14 CASSQRAGGRTDTQYF TGTGCCAGCAGCCAAAGAGCGGGGGGTCGGACAGATACGCAGTATTTT
TRBJ2-2 . . 16 TRBV5-1 CASSLEGQPNTGELFF TGCGCCAGCAGCTTGGAAGGACAGCCGAACACCGGGGAGCTGTTTTTT
TRBJ1-2 . . 15 TRBV12-5 CASGLVGRKPYGYTF TGTGCTAGTGGTTTGGTTGGCCGAAAACCCTATGGCTACACCTTC
TRBJ2-3 . TRBD1 16 TRBV9 CASSVGTGHSTDTQYF TGTGCCAGCAGCGTAGGGACAGGTCATAGCACAGATACGCAGTATTTT
TRBJ1-1 . . 13 TRBV5-1 CASSLSVNTEAFF TGCGCCAGCAGCTTGTCGGTGAACACTGAAGCTTTCTTT
TRBJ1-5 . TRBD1 16 TRBV5-8 CASSLVFGTGDQPQHF TGTGCCAGCAGCTTGGTATTTGGGACAGGGGATCAGCCCCAGCATTTT
TRBJ2-1 . . 13 TRBV5-6 CASSLGGGTEQFF TGTGCCAGCAGCTTGGGTGGGGGGACCGAGCAGTTCTTC
TRBJ2-7 . . 14 TRBV6-1 CASTASSGSYEQYF TGTGCCAGCACTGCGTCATCGGGGTCCTACGAGCAGTACTTC
TRBJ1-2 once . 12 TRBV25-1 CASRDTGYGYTF TGTGCCAGCAGAGACACCGGCTATGGCTACACCTTC
TRBJ2-5 . . 17 TRBV4-2 CASSQVWQGDLQETQYF TGTGCCAGCAGCCAAGTGTGGCAGGGTGACTTACAAGAGACCCAGTACTTC
TRBJ1-1 . TRBD1 13 TRBV19 CASKDRRNTEAFF TGTGCCTCGAAGGACAGGAGGAACACTGAAGCTTTCTTT
TRBJ2-7 . . 12 TRBV5-1 CASSFQGNEQYF TGCGCCAGCAGCTTCCAGGGAAACGAGCAGTACTTC
TRBJ2-3 once TRBD2 16 TRBV18 CASSPRTSGMADTQYF TGTGCCAGCTCACCAAGGACTAGCGGGATGGCAGATACGCAGTATTTT
TRBJ1-5 once TRBD1 14 TRBV6-1 CASTPGQGGQPQHF TGTGCCAGCACTCCGGGACAGGGGGGCCAGCCCCAGCATTTT
TRBJ1-3 . . 15 TRBV5-1 CASSLTAGSGNTIYF TGCGCCAGCAGCTTGACTGCTGGCTCTGGAAACACCATATATTTT
TRBJ1-6 . . 15 TRBV5-1 CASSLGTNNNSPLHF TGCGCCAGCAGCTTGGGGACAAATAATAATTCACCCCTCCACTTT
TRBJ1-4 . . 14 TRBV11-1 CASSDTPSGGKLFF TGTGCCAGCAGCGACACCCCAAGCGGCGGGAAACTGTTTTTT
TRBJ1-1 . . 14 TRBV5-4 CASSLYGGYTEAFF TGTGCCAGCAGCTTGTATGGGGGGTACACTGAAGCTTTCTTT
TRBJ1-2 . TRBD1 14 TRBV4-1 CASSSRQGTNGYTF TGCGCCAGCAGCTCTCGACAGGGCACTAATGGCTACACCTTC
TRBJ2-1 . . 16 TRBV5-1 CASSLGTGDSYNEQFF TGCGCCAGCAGCTTGGGGACTGGGGATAGTTACAATGAGCAGTTCTTC
TRBJ2-7 . TRBD2 13 TRBV5-5 CASSLDPTSGSIF TGTGCCAGCAGCTTGGACCCTACTAGCGGGAGTATCTTC
TRBJ2-2 . . 15 TRBV6-1 CASSVVLANTGELFF TGTGCCAGCAGTGTTGTCCTAGCGAACACCGGGGAGCTGTTTTTT
TRBJ2-7 . TRBD2 13 TRBV11-2 CASSSAGGYEQYF TGTGCCAGCAGCTCCGCGGGAGGGTACGAGCAGTACTTC
TRBJ1-2 . TRBD1 16 TRBV28 CASSLMSGQGIGGYTF TGTGCCAGCAGTTTAATGTCGGGACAGGGAATTGGGGGCTACACCTTC
TRBJ1-1 . . 16 TRBV29-1 CSAYRVRVTENTEAFF TGCAGCGCGTACAGGGTAAGGGTAACGGAGAACACTGAAGCTTTCTTT
TRBJ1-1 . . 14 TRBV10-2 CASSGLQGNTEAFF TGCGCCAGCAGTGGGTTACAGGGAAACACTGAAGCTTTCTTT
TRBJ1-5 . . 12 TRBV6-6 CASSSGGQPQHF TGTGCCAGCAGCAGCGGGGGCCAGCCCCAGCATTTT
TRBJ1-5 once TRBD1 16 TRBV2 CASSPGQGYSNQPQHF TGTGCCAGCAGCCCGGGACAGGGATATAGCAATCAGCCCCAGCATTTT
TRBJ1-6 . . 13 TRBV2 CASSERGGSPLHF TGTGCCAGCAGTGAAAGGGGGGGATCACCCCTCCACTTT
TRBJ1-6 . TRBD1 14 TRBV6-4 CASSGGQSNSPLHF TGTGCCAGCAGTGGGGGACAGTCTAATTCACCCCTCCACTTT
TRBJ1-6 . TRBD1 16 TRBV19 CASSPTDRGNASPLHF TGTGCCAGTAGTCCCACGGACAGGGGAAACGCTTCACCCCTCCACTTT
TRBJ1-4 . . 14 TRBV30 CAWSPEARAGKLFF TGTGCCTGGAGTCCCGAGGCCAGAGCGGGAAAACTGTTTTTT